The 27 T cell receptor beta chains presented below share a single source sample, sequenced in a study of blood T cell repertoires in COVID-19. Method: immunoSEQ multiplex PCR; TCRdb's copy keeps in-frame clones and lacks some. The table lists about 520,000 clones, 80% to 90% of them singletons. What was sequenced was peripheral blood. These TCRs come from a human donor in a cohort sampled during active COVID-19.

The chain combines TRBV6-5 with TRBJ2-7; D is possibly TRBD2 (7 bases). This CDR3 contains 15 residues. Trimming cost V 0 bases and J 4 bases, with 13 bases left between them. CDR1 MNHEY and CDR2 SVGAGI come from the germline V gene. The CDR3 loop reads CASSYSAGEGYEQYF. The CDR3 region has the DNA TGTGCCAGCAGTTACTCGGCAGGGGAGGGATACGAGCAGTACTTC.

The chain employs TRBV19 and TRBJ1-4; 7 bases are shared with TRBD1. Germline V CDR1 and CDR2: LNHDA, SQIVND (reference sequence). J gave up 3 bases and V 6 bases, and 7 bases lay outside the gene matches. The CDR3 consists of 15 residues. The CDR3 DNA follows: TGTGCCAGTAGAGAGTCCGGGACAGCTAATGAAAAACTGTTTTTT. This codes for CASRESGTANEKLFF.

The chain is built from TRBV6-5 and TRBJ1-1; D possibly corresponds to TRBD1 (6 bases). The CDR3 runs 16 residues. V was trimmed by 4 bases and J by 4 bases, leaving 19 bases between them. Germline CDR1 and CDR2: MNHEY and SVGAGI. The CDR3: CASSFQGLGLGTEAFF. For the CDR3, the DNA is TGTGCCAGCAGTTTTCAGGGGCTCGGGTTGGGCACTGAAGCTTTCTTT.

The J gene is TRBJ1-2, the V gene TRBV25-1, with D possibly being TRBD1 (6 bases). Trimming removed 1 base from V and 5 bases from J, with 14 bases in between. The CDR3 extends over 15 amino acids. CDR1 and CDR2 (germline): MGHDK, SYGVNS. DNA of the CDR3: TGTGCCAGCAGTGAATCGGGCAGGGGAGGGTATGGCTACACCTTC. Protein product: CASSESGRGGYGYTF.

The V call is TRBV2, the J call TRBJ2-7, with TRBD2 as a possible D gene (5 bases). Trimming cost V 8 bases and J 5 bases, with 13 bases left between them. The CDR3 runs to 12 residues. Germline CDR1 and CDR2: SNHLY and FYNNEI. CDR3 DNA sequence: TGTGCCAGCCAGCGGAATAGCGACGAGCAGTACTTC. Its translation: CASQRNSDEQYF.

CDR3 in DNA: TGTGCCAGCAGCAAAGTCTTCACTAGCGGGAGCGACGAGCAGTACTTC. It specifies CASSKVFTSGSDEQYF. The genes are TRBV21-1 and TRBJ2-7; no check of the table's D call, TRBD2, against the DNA was made. TRBV21-1 is given as a pseudogene. The CDR3 spans 16 residues.

This clone was observed many times. The genes are TRBV7-2 and TRBJ2-7, with 8 nucleotides matching TRBD2. CDR1 and CDR2 from the germline V gene are SGHTA and FQGNSA. V lost 5 bases, J lost 3 bases, and 9 bases stayed unmatched. CDR3 size: 15 residues. The CDR3 reads CASSVSGTSFYEQYF. CDR3 DNA sequence: TGTGCCAGCAGCGTCTCCGGGACTAGTTTCTACGAGCAGTACTTC.

The J gene is TRBJ2-7, the V gene TRBV6-5, with 9 bases aligning to TRBD1. This CDR3 has 13 residues. Germline V gives CDR1 MNHEY, CDR2 SVGAGI. Losses at the gene ends were 2 bases for V and 7 bases for J; bases not matched to a gene: 3. The CDR3 spells CASSYTGGNEQYF. CDR3 coding DNA: TGTGCCAGCAGTTACACAGGGGGCAATGAGCAGTACTTC.

The rearrangement links TRBV14 to TRBJ1-1; D perhaps matches TRBD1 (6 bases). Germline loops: CDR1 SGHDN, CDR2 FVKESK. The CDR3 extends over 14 amino acids. The V gene lost 0 bases and the J gene lost 2 bases, with 7 bases spanning the gap. CDR3 amino acids: CASSQDRGNTEAFF. The CDR3 region has the DNA TGTGCCAGCAGCCAAGACAGGGGCAACACTGAAGCTTTCTTT.

The chain is built from TRBV19 and TRBJ2-7, with 10 bases lining up with TRBD2. There are 14 residues in the CDR3. V lost 3 bases and J lost 4; bases outside the gene matches: 3. Germline-derived CDR1 and CDR2 are LNHDA and SQIVND (reference sequence). In DNA form, the CDR3 reads TGTGCCAGTAGTATTAATAGCGGGAGGTACGAGCAGTACTTC. This translates into CASSINSGRYEQYF.

There are a few counts of this clone. The gene calls are TRBV30 and TRBJ1-1, with TRBD1 matching 9 bases. The CDR3 loop spans 15 amino acids. V trimming: 4 bases; J trimming: 1 base; junction bases outside the gene matches: 7. CDR1 and CDR2 from the germline V gene are GTSNPN and SVGIG (reference sequence). CDR3 in DNA: TGTGCCTGGACCGTCGGGACAGGGCGGAACACTGAAGCTTTCTTT. Translating gives CAWTVGTGRNTEAFF.

The CDR3, as DNA: TGTGCCAGCAGGGACAGGCCCCGGAACACTGAAGCTTTCTTT. Translated: CASRDRPRNTEAFF. The chain recombines TRBV6-5 with TRBJ1-1; TRBD1 matches at 7 bases. CDR3 size: 14 residues. Per the germline V gene, CDR1 is MNHEY and CDR2 is SVGAGI. V lost 6 bases, J lost 1 base, and 5 bases stayed unmatched.

The rearrangement uses TRBV5-1 and TRBJ2-7; 11 bases match TRBD2. From germline, CDR1 is SGHRS and CDR2 YFSETQ. This CDR3 is 15 amino acids long. After removal of 0 bases from V and 2 bases from J, the junction contained 1 base not matched to a gene. CDR3 sequence (DNA): TGCGCCAGCAGCTTGGCTAGCGGGAGGACCTACGAGCAGTACTTC. Protein product: CASSLASGRTYEQYF.

The V gene is TRBV9, the J gene TRBJ1-1; 7 bases agree with TRBD1. Germline loops: CDR1 SGDLS, CDR2 YYNGEE. J lost 0 bases, V lost 3 bases, and 14 bases had no gene match. The length of the CDR3 is 18 residues. The CDR3 nucleotides read TGTGCCAGCAGCGGATTTACAGGGGAGGCAGGGATGAACACTGAAGCTTTCTTT. It codes for CASSGFTGEAGMNTEAFF.

The chain joins TRBV30 to TRBJ2-1; possibly TRBD2 for D (6 bases). Germline V gene data show CDR1 as GTSNPN and CDR2 as SVGIG (reference sequence). This CDR3 is 13 amino acids long. Trimming pared 4 bases from V and 7 bases from J, leaving 14 bases between. As DNA, the CDR3 is TGTGCCTGGAACTCCCGCGGGGTGAATGAGCAGTTCTTC. Its protein is CAWNSRGVNEQFF.

The V call is TRBV27, the J call TRBJ2-7; 11 bases fit TRBD2. The junction had 14 bases not matched to a gene; V was cut back by 7 bases and J by 0 bases. The length of the CDR3 is 18 residues. Germline-derived CDR1 and CDR2 are MNHEY and SMNVEV (reference sequence). The CDR3 loop reads CASMRGLAGPRSSYEQYF. DNA for the CDR3: TGTGCCAGCATGAGAGGACTAGCGGGTCCAAGGAGCTCCTACGAGCAGTACTTC.

The gene calls are TRBV7-3 and TRBJ2-2; a weak D match, TRBD2 (5 bases). Germline V gene data show CDR1 as SGHTA and CDR2 as FQGTGA. Trimming took 4 bases from V and 10 from J, leaving 16 bases between them. The CDR3 has 14 amino acids. The CDR3 DNA sequence: TGTGCCAGCAGCTCTAGAGGGCCGAGAGAGGAGCTGTTTTTT. It yields the protein CASSSRGPREELFF. Full variable domain (missing parts from reference TRBV7-3 and TRBJ2-2): GAGVSQTPSNKVTEKGKYVELRCDPISGHTALYWYRQSLGQGPEFLIYFQGTGAADDSGLPNDRFFAVRPEGSVSTLKIQRTERGDSAVYLCASSSRGPREELFFGEGSRLTVL.

This clone showed up just once. The gene calls are TRBV24-1 and TRBJ1-2; D is unclear. Germline V CDR1 and CDR2: KGHDR, SFDVKD. This CDR3 spans 13 amino acids. V shed 1 base and J shed 4 bases, with 6 bases lying between them. The CDR3 region is CATSDLEAYGYTF. The CDR3, as DNA: TGTGCCACCAGTGATTTAGAAGCCTATGGCTACACCTTC.

This clone has a single count. The chain combines TRBV12-3 or TRBV12-4 with TRBJ2-7, with D perhaps matching TRBD2 (5 bases). The CDR3 totals 12 residues. V shed 8 bases and J shed 2 bases, with 10 bases lying between them. The CDR3 nucleotides are TGTGCCAGCGCACCCGGGACCTACGAGCAGTACTTC. It codes for CASAPGTYEQYF.

The chain has TRBV14 and TRBJ2-2; the D gene is possibly TRBD2 (5 bases). The CDR3 is made up of 14 amino acids. V was cut by 2 bases and J by 6 bases, with 10 bases left in between. Germline values: CDR1 SGHDN, CDR2 FVKESK. DNA for the CDR3: TGTGCCAGCAGCCAAAAGCGGAGCGCCGGGGAGCTGTTTTTT. Encoded protein: CASSQKRSAGELFF.

V and J are TRBV11-2 and TRBJ1-1; D is perhaps TRBD1 (5 bases). The V and J ends lost 6 bases and 4 bases respectively, with 18 bases between them. This CDR3 has 15 amino acids. The germline V gene has CDR1 SGHAT and CDR2 FQNNGV. The CDR3 is CASRAIQGVTTEAFF. The CDR3 DNA reads as TGTGCCAGCAGGGCTATACAAGGGGTTACCACTGAAGCTTTCTTT.

This chain links TRBV19 with TRBJ2-1; a weak D match, TRBD1 (6 bases). CDR3 length: 13 residues. The V end lost 10 bases, the J end lost 8 bases, and 18 bases lay between the germline ends. Germline V gene sequence: CDR1 LNHDA, CDR2 SQIVND (reference sequence). DNA for the CDR3: TGTGCCACCGAGAACAGGGCGTCCGATGAGCAGTTCTTC. It specifies CATENRASDEQFF.

This CDR3 reads CASSQDPFGRGYEQYF. CDR3 in DNA: TGTGCCAGCAGCCAAGACCCTTTCGGGAGGGGCTACGAGCAGTACTTC. The V gene is TRBV3-1 (or the pseudogene TRBV3-2), the J gene TRBJ2-7, with 8 positions matching TRBD2. The CDR3 runs 16 residues. Germline-derived CDR1 and CDR2 are LGHDT and YNNKEL (reference sequence). Losses at the gene ends were 0 bases for V and 3 bases for J; bases not matched to a gene: 7.

The chain couples TRBV7-2 to TRBJ1-2; 12 nucleotides agree with TRBD1. Germline CDR1 is SGHTA and CDR2 is FQGNSA. CDR3 length: 15 amino acids. J gave up 6 bases and V 5 bases, and 7 bases lay outside the gene matches. In DNA form, the CDR3 reads TGTGCCAGCAGCGAAAGGGGACAGGGGGCGGATGGCTACACCTTC. Residues: CASSERGQGADGYTF.

This clone was counted between two and nine times. This rearrangement joins TRBV10-1 to TRBJ1-2; TRBD1 might be the D (5 bases). In germline, CDR1 is WNHNN, CDR2 SYGVQD (reference sequence). This CDR3 spans 14 amino acids. V was clipped by 6 bases and J by 4 bases, with 15 bases between them. CDR3: CASRGTTSFYGYTF. The CDR3 region has the DNA TGCGCCAGCAGAGGGACTACTTCCTTCTATGGCTACACCTTC.

This rearrangement joins TRBV2 to TRBJ2-3, with TRBD1 matching over 7 bases. Trimming cost V 3 bases and J 2 bases; bases outside gene matches: 2. Germline values: CDR1 SNHLY, CDR2 FYNNEI. The CDR3 loop spans 14 amino acids. The chain's CDR3 is CASSDTGDTDTQYF. CDR3 nucleotides: TGTGCCAGCAGTGATACAGGGGACACAGATACGCAGTATTTT. Full variable domain (remainder filled in from reference TRBV2 and TRBJ2-3): EPEVTQTPSHQVTQMGQEVILRCVPISNHLYFYWYRQILGQKVEFLVSFYNNEISEKSEIFDDQFSVERPDGSNFTLKIRSTKLEDSAMYFCASSDTGDTDTQYFGPGTRLTVL.

As for this clone: Different DNA sequences within this sample yield the same CDR3. The chain carries TRBV3-1 (or the pseudogene TRBV3-2) and TRBJ2-1; tentative D call: TRBD2 (6 bases). V was cut by 4 bases and J by 0 bases, with 13 bases left in between. CDR3 size: 16 residues. Germline CDR1 is LGHDT and CDR2 is YNNKEL (reference sequence). CDR3 bases: TGTGCCAGCAGCCGGCCCCTAGCGCTCTCCTACAATGAGCAGTTCTTC. It encodes CASSRPLALSYNEQFF.